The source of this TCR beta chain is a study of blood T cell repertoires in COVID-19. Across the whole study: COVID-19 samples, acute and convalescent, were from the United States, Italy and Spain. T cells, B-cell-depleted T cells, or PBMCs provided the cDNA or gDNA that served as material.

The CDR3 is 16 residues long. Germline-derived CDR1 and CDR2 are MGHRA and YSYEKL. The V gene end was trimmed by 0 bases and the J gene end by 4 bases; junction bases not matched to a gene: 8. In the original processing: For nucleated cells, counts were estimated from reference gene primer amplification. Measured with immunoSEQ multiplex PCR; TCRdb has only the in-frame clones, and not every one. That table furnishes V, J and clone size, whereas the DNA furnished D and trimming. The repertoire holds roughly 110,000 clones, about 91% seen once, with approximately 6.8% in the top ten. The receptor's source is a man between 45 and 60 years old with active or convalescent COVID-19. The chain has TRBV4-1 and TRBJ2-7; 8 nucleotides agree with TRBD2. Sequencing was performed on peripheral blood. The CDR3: CASSQDSGTRAYEQYF. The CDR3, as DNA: TGCGCCAGCAGCCAAGATTCTGGGACTAGGGCTTACGAGCAGTACTTC.